The T cell receptor (beta chain) under discussion was sequenced for a study of T cells expressing NK-cell markers. The CDR3 is made up of 13 amino acids. Germline V gives CDR1 SNHLY, CDR2 FYNNEI. Reprocessing the 5' RACE reads, TCRdb reports a single entry for every CDR3 protein and omits DNA. This listing includes a few hundred thousand distinct CDR3 sequences. V usage is TRBV2 and J usage is TRBJ2-3; TCRdb outputs TRBD1, but without DNA this stays unchecked. The TCR comes from a man between 18 and 69 years old in good health. Specimen: blood T cells: a sorted CD56 or NKG2C T cell subset, CD4+ or CD8+ T cells, or bulk PBMC T cells (not recorded which). The chain's CDR3 is CASHSGGTDTQYF. The full variable domain, with the rest looked up from reference TRBV2 and TRBJ2-3, is EPEVTQTPSHQVTQMGQEVILRCVPISNHLYFYWYRQILGQKVEFLVSFYNNEISEKSEIFDDQFSVERPDGSNFTLKIRSTKLEDSAMYFCASHSGGTDTQYFGPGTRLTVL.